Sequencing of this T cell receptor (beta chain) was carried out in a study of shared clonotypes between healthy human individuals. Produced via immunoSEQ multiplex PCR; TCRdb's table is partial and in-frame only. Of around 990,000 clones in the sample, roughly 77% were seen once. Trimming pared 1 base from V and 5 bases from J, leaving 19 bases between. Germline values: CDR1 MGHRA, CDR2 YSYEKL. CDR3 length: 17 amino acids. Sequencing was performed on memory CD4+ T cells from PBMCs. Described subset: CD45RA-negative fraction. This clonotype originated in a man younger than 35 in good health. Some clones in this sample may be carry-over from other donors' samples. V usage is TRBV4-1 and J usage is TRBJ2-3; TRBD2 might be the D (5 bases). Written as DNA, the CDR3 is TGCGCCAGCAGCCAAGGACGGGCATTCCGGGAACTAGATACGCAGTATTTT. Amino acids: CASSQGRAFRELDTQYF.